The clone carrying this T cell receptor beta chain was picked up a small number of times. The antigen is unknown. The CDR3 is 13 residues long. Trimming pared 6 bases from V and 4 bases from J, leaving 7 bases between. Each CDR3 protein is one row after TCRdb ran MiXCR on the reads. Altogether around 260,000 distinct CDR3 sequences are present, about 25% being singletons, with the ten largest covering 11% to 15%. The data were obtained in a study of T cell repertoires in cytomegalovirus infection. About the study: A matching HLA type, together with CMV infection, was signaled by public TCR beta signatures.

Study-level results: Summed frequency of shared TCR beta families picked out CMV carriers who also had the relevant HLA.

The receptor was isolated from a human donor in good health (CMV status not recorded). Some clones in this sample may be carry-over from other donors' samples. The sequencing input was PBMCs. This chain uses TRBV12-3 or TRBV12-4 with TRBJ1-6; unclear D gene. The CDR3 nucleotides read TGTGCCAGCAGCGGGAATTATAATTCACCCCTCCACTTT. This codes for CASSGNYNSPLHF.